This is a list of T cell receptor beta chains from one sample in a study of blood T cell repertoires in COVID-19. The repertoire was sequenced with immunoSEQ multiplex PCR; TCRdb's copy has only in-frame clones and lacks some. Counted here are about 150,000 clones, over 80% occurring once; the ten biggest clones make up around 38%. Material: peripheral blood. The source is a man aged 50-59 years who had recovered from COVID-19. CDR3s include the opening cysteine and the closing phenylalanine or tryptophan. Fields, in order: CDR3 length, V gene, J gene, D gene, clone size, CDR3 protein, CDR3 DNA. D genes are given only for firm matches. Some rows mark clone size as missing; the rest say once, few, many or name a class of expanded clone.

16	TRBV19	TRBJ1-1	-	-	CASSIIGRVQNTEAFF	TGTGCCAGTAGTATAATCGGCAGGGTCCAAAACACTGAAGCTTTCTTT
15	TRBV6-2/TRBV6-3	TRBJ2-3	TRBD1	-	CASSRTGPNTDTQYF	TGTGCCAGCAGTCGGACAGGTCCGAATACAGATACGCAGTATTTT
15	TRBV19	TRBJ1-1	-	once	CASSGSTGSRTEAFF	TGTGCCAGTAGTGGAAGCACAGGGTCTCGCACTGAAGCTTTCTTT
15	TRBV3-1/TRBV3-2	TRBJ1-3	-	-	CASSQDRVSGNTIYF	TGTGCCAGCAGCCAAGACCGAGTCTCTGGAAACACCATATATTTT
16	TRBV28	TRBJ1-2	-	once	CASSPLLQGLTWGYTF	TGTGCCAGCAGTCCATTACTTCAGGGCCTAACGTGGGGCTACACCTTC
14	TRBV11-2	TRBJ1-2	-	once	CASSLVPENYGYTF	TGTGCCAGCAGCTTAGTCCCAGAAAACTATGGCTACACCTTC
14	TRBV5-1	TRBJ1-1	-	-	CASSLASGGTEAFF	TGCGCCAGCAGCTTGGCCTCGGGGGGCACTGAAGCTTTCTTT
17	TRBV7-9	TRBJ1-2	TRBD1	-	CASSRTDRGPSNYGYTF	TGTGCCAGCAGTAGGACGGACAGGGGGCCCTCTAACTATGGCTACACCTTC
14	TRBV19	TRBJ1-5	-	-	CASNNGHSNQPQHF	TGTGCCAGTAATAACGGACATAGCAATCAGCCCCAGCATTTT
14	TRBV10-3	TRBJ2-7	TRBD1	-	CAINTGGPGYEQYF	TGTGCCATCAATACAGGGGGCCCTGGCTACGAGCAGTACTTC
13	TRBV19	TRBJ1-5	-	once	CASSIWENQPQHF	TGTGCCAGTAGTATCTGGGAGAATCAGCCCCAGCATTTT
16	TRBV5-1	TRBJ1-6	TRBD1	few	CASSLLGDRGNSPLHF	TGCGCCAGCAGCTTGCTGGGGGACAGGGGTAATTCACCCCTCCACTTT
17	TRBV5-6	TRBJ1-2	-	-	CASSPGGYSPFNYGYTF	TGTGCCAGCAGCCCGGGAGGTTACTCGCCGTTTAACTATGGCTACACCTTC
15	TRBV9	TRBJ2-5	TRBD1	-	CASSRGQGTQETQYF	TGTGCCAGCAGCCGCGGACAGGGGACCCAAGAGACCCAGTACTTC
16	TRBV29-1	TRBJ1-1	-	-	CSVEPFGGGSGTEAFF	TGCAGCGTTGAGCCCTTTGGGGGGGGGTCTGGCACTGAAGCTTTCTTT
15	TRBV6-2/TRBV6-3	TRBJ2-3	TRBD2	-	CASSYDASGGDTQYF	TGTGCCAGCAGTTACGATGCTAGCGGGGGAGATACGCAGTATTTT
15	TRBV6-1	TRBJ2-5	TRBD2	-	CASSEALAGGGTQYF	TGTGCCAGCAGTGAAGCTCTAGCGGGGGGCGGGACCCAGTACTTC
15	TRBV9	TRBJ2-7	TRBD1	-	CASSASDRGAYEQYF	TGTGCCAGCAGCGCCTCGGACAGGGGGGCCTACGAGCAGTACTTC
13	TRBV19	TRBJ1-1	TRBD1	-	CASSIRGQIEAFF	TGTGCCAGTAGTATACGGGGACAGATTGAAGCTTTCTTT
16	TRBV3-1/TRBV3-2	TRBJ2-3	-	-	CASSQDSGTPDYTQYF	TGTGCCAGCAGCCAAGACTCCGGGACACCCGACTATACGCAGTATTTT
13	TRBV6-5	TRBJ2-3	-	-	CASNRGSTDTQYF	TGTGCCAGCAACCGGGGGAGCACAGATACGCAGTATTTT
16	TRBV5-1	TRBJ1-3	-	-	CASSFDRTVLGNTIYF	TGCGCCAGCAGCTTTGACAGGACGGTCCTTGGAAACACCATATATTTT
16	TRBV27	TRBJ2-7	-	-	CASSTKGKIGPYEQYF	TGTGCCAGCAGTACAAAGGGGAAAATAGGGCCCTACGAGCAGTACTTC
13	TRBV20-1	TRBJ1-1	-	-	CSASSDRPTEAFF	TGCAGTGCTAGTTCGGACAGACCCACTGAAGCTTTCTTT
18	TRBV11-2	TRBJ2-2	TRBD1	-	CASSALPIQGATTGELFF	TGTGCCAGCAGCGCGTTGCCAATACAGGGGGCTACCACCGGGGAGCTGTTTTTT
13	TRBV27	TRBJ1-1	TRBD1	-	CASGQGSRTEAFF	TGTGCCAGCGGACAGGGGTCGAGAACTGAAGCTTTCTTT
16	TRBV7-2	TRBJ1-1	-	-	CASSLSPLLSNTEAFF	TGTGCCAGCAGCTTGTCCCCCCTATTGTCGAACACTGAAGCTTTCTTT
15	TRBV18	TRBJ1-5	-	-	CASSPGLASNQPQHF	TGTGCCAGCTCACCGGGTTTAGCGAGCAATCAGCCCCAGCATTTT